This T cell receptor beta chain derives from a study of cytomegalovirus exposure and HLA in healthy donors. V lost 3 bases, J lost 6 bases, and 4 bases stayed unmatched. Germline loops: CDR1 SSHAT, CDR2 FNYEAQ (reference sequence). The CDR3 has 15 residues. Produced via immunoSEQ multiplex PCR; TCRdb's table is partial and in-frame only. The sample lists 200,000 to 250,000 clones, more than 75% occurring once. Specimen: PBMCs. The V gene is TRBV7-7, the J gene TRBJ2-1; the match to TRBD2 covers 11 bases. The clonotype comes from a woman aged 18 to 35 in good health and CMV-seropositive. The CDR3 nucleotides read TGTGCCAGCAGCTTCGGTAGCGGGAGGGGCAATGAGCAGTTCTTC. It yields the protein CASSFGSGRGNEQFF.